A selection of T cell receptor beta chains follows, all from one sample in a study of blood T cells in healthy people across ages. Via MiXCR, TCRdb re-called the 5' RACE reads, giving one row per CDR3 protein. This sample yields roughly 1,300,000 distinct CDR3 sequences, of which around 59% are seen a single time; 5.5% to 8% belongs to the top ten. Sequenced: blood. Receptors originate from a man aged 18 to 29 in good health. Both conserved end residues are part of each CDR3. Fields, in order: clone size, J gene, D gene, V gene, CDR3 protein, CDR3 DNA. The D gene is left open where the match is weak. Not all rows give a size; the values are once, few, many and, for expanded clones, a class.

clone_size: -
j_call: TRBJ2-1
d_call: TRBD1
v_call: TRBV5-1
cdr3_aa: CASSNTGGSQHEQFF
cdr3_nt: TGCGCCAGCAGCAATACAGGGGGCAGTCAGCATGAGCAGTTCTTC

clone_size: -
j_call: TRBJ2-7
d_call: -
v_call: TRBV27
cdr3_aa: CASSLSERVSYEQYF
cdr3_nt: TGTGCCAGCAGTTTAAGTGAACGGGTCTCCTACGAGCAGTACTTC

clone_size: -
j_call: TRBJ1-6
d_call: -
v_call: TRBV6-2/TRBV6-3
cdr3_aa: CASSSSGSPLHF
cdr3_nt: TGTGCCAGCAGTTCCTCGGGGTCACCCCTCCACTTT

clone_size: -
j_call: TRBJ2-7
d_call: -
v_call: TRBV4-1
cdr3_aa: CASSRARNYEQYF
cdr3_nt: TGCGCCAGCAGCCGGGCTAGAAACTACGAGCAGTACTTC

clone_size: -
j_call: TRBJ1-4
d_call: -
v_call: TRBV15
cdr3_aa: CATSKDGQSEKLFF
cdr3_nt: TGTGCCACCAGCAAGGATGGCCAATCAGAAAAACTGTTTTTT

clone_size: -
j_call: TRBJ1-1
d_call: -
v_call: TRBV11-2
cdr3_aa: CASSGGGAWDTEAFF
cdr3_nt: TGTGCCAGCAGCGGGGGCGGGGCCTGGGACACTGAAGCTTTCTTT

clone_size: once
j_call: TRBJ2-5
d_call: TRBD1
v_call: TRBV6-1
cdr3_aa: CASSEAGDRYQETQYF
cdr3_nt: TGTGCCAGCAGTGAAGCGGGGGACAGGTACCAAGAGACCCAGTACTTC

clone_size: -
j_call: TRBJ2-7
d_call: TRBD2
v_call: TRBV19
cdr3_aa: CASSIAWREVDEQYF
cdr3_nt: TGTGCCAGTAGTATAGCTTGGCGGGAGGTCGACGAGCAGTACTTC

clone_size: -
j_call: TRBJ2-7
d_call: -
v_call: TRBV19
cdr3_aa: CASSLQGGTQQYF
cdr3_nt: TGTGCCAGTAGTCTCCAGGGGGGAACCCAGCAGTACTTC

clone_size: -
j_call: TRBJ2-3
d_call: -
v_call: TRBV20-1
cdr3_aa: CSARPITSTDTQYF
cdr3_nt: TGCAGTGCTAGACCCATTACTAGCACAGATACGCAGTATTTT

clone_size: -
j_call: TRBJ2-1
d_call: TRBD2
v_call: TRBV20-1
cdr3_aa: CSASPGLARHEQFF
cdr3_nt: TGCAGTGCTAGTCCGGGACTAGCCCGGCATGAGCAGTTCTTC

clone_size: -
j_call: TRBJ1-2
d_call: -
v_call: TRBV3-1
cdr3_aa: CASGEGLYGYTF
cdr3_nt: TGTGCCAGCGGGGAGGGGCTCTATGGCTACACCTTC

clone_size: -
j_call: TRBJ2-3
d_call: -
v_call: TRBV12-5
cdr3_aa: CASGFLGLRDTQYF
cdr3_nt: TGTGCTAGTGGTTTTCTGGGCCTTCGGGATACGCAGTATTTT

clone_size: -
j_call: TRBJ2-7
d_call: TRBD2
v_call: TRBV20-1
cdr3_aa: CSAVKGFQRGMYYEQYF
cdr3_nt: TGCAGTGCTGTCAAAGGTTTTCAGCGGGGGATGTACTACGAGCAGTACTTC

clone_size: few
j_call: TRBJ2-3
d_call: TRBD1
v_call: TRBV4-2
cdr3_aa: CASSQSSDRQGTQYF
cdr3_nt: TGTGCCAGCAGCCAATCATCCGACAGACAGGGTACGCAGTATTTT

clone_size: -
j_call: TRBJ2-7
d_call: TRBD1
v_call: TRBV7-6
cdr3_aa: CASSLDIPGTGLYEQYF
cdr3_nt: TGTGCCAGCAGCTTAGATATACCCGGGACAGGGCTCTACGAGCAGTACTTC

clone_size: few
j_call: TRBJ2-7
d_call: TRBD2
v_call: TRBV4-3
cdr3_aa: CASSQDRGGGAYEQYF
cdr3_nt: TGCGCCAGCAGCCAAGATCGAGGCGGGGGGGCCTACGAGCAGTACTTC

clone_size: -
j_call: TRBJ2-3
d_call: -
v_call: TRBV14
cdr3_aa: CASSQVSLSTDTQYF
cdr3_nt: TGTGCCAGCAGCCAAGTCTCCTTGAGCACAGATACGCAGTATTTT

clone_size: few
j_call: TRBJ2-5
d_call: TRBD1
v_call: TRBV6-6
cdr3_aa: CASSYSRTGEETQYF
cdr3_nt: TGTGCCAGCAGTTACTCGCGGACAGGGGAAGAGACCCAGTACTTC

clone_size: -
j_call: TRBJ1-5
d_call: TRBD1
v_call: TRBV4-1
cdr3_aa: CASSPYPQGANQPQHF
cdr3_nt: TGCGCCAGCAGCCCATATCCCCAGGGGGCGAATCAGCCCCAGCATTTT

clone_size: -
j_call: TRBJ1-2
d_call: TRBD1
v_call: TRBV6-1
cdr3_aa: CASSHLRQGDWANYGYTF
cdr3_nt: TGTGCCAGCAGCCACCTAAGACAGGGGGATTGGGCTAACTATGGCTACACCTTC

clone_size: -
j_call: TRBJ2-1
d_call: TRBD2
v_call: TRBV20-1
cdr3_aa: CSARDGGGYNEQFF
cdr3_nt: TGCAGTGCTAGAGACGGGGGGGGATACAATGAGCAGTTCTTC

clone_size: -
j_call: TRBJ2-7
d_call: -
v_call: TRBV20-1
cdr3_aa: CSVGGGLMQENEQYF
cdr3_nt: TGCAGCGTTGGGGGGGGCCTCATGCAAGAAAATGAGCAGTACTTC

clone_size: -
j_call: TRBJ2-1
d_call: -
v_call: TRBV20-1
cdr3_aa: CSAREAGRNDNEQFF
cdr3_nt: TGCAGTGCTAGAGAGGCGGGACGTAATGACAATGAGCAGTTCTTC

clone_size: -
j_call: TRBJ2-3
d_call: TRBD2
v_call: TRBV18
cdr3_aa: CASSMAGAPDTQYF
cdr3_nt: TGTGCCAGCTCAATGGCGGGAGCCCCAGATACGCAGTATTTT

clone_size: -
j_call: TRBJ2-1
d_call: -
v_call: TRBV10-2
cdr3_aa: CASSESLNEQFF
cdr3_nt: TGCGCCAGCAGTGAGTCGCTAAATGAGCAGTTCTTC

clone_size: -
j_call: TRBJ2-7
d_call: -
v_call: TRBV6-1
cdr3_aa: CASRLDVSYEQYF
cdr3_nt: TGTGCCAGCAGATTAGACGTCTCCTACGAGCAGTACTTC

clone_size: -
j_call: TRBJ2-3
d_call: TRBD2
v_call: TRBV20-1
cdr3_aa: CSARDSSGTTDTQYF
cdr3_nt: TGCAGTGCCAGAGATTCTAGCGGGACCACAGATACGCAGTATTTT

clone_size: -
j_call: TRBJ1-4
d_call: TRBD1
v_call: TRBV6-6
cdr3_aa: CASRSGYRGYEKLFF
cdr3_nt: TGTGCCAGCAGGTCTGGGTACAGGGGGTATGAAAAACTGTTTTTT

clone_size: -
j_call: TRBJ2-1
d_call: TRBD2
v_call: TRBV7-6
cdr3_aa: CASSLTGLAGLSSYNEQFF
cdr3_nt: TGCGCCAGCAGCTTAACGGGACTAGCGGGGCTGAGCTCCTACAATGAGCAGTTCTTC

clone_size: -
j_call: TRBJ1-1
d_call: -
v_call: TRBV14
cdr3_aa: CASSQDRGDLNTEAFF
cdr3_nt: TGTGCCAGCAGCCAAGATCGGGGGGACCTGAACACTGAAGCTTTCTTT

clone_size: -
j_call: TRBJ2-3
d_call: TRBD2
v_call: TRBV7-9
cdr3_aa: CASSLAGGKITDTQYF
cdr3_nt: TGTGCCAGCAGCTTAGCCGGGGGGAAGATCACAGATACGCAGTATTTT

clone_size: -
j_call: TRBJ2-7
d_call: TRBD2
v_call: TRBV14
cdr3_aa: CASSQDAGDYEQYF
cdr3_nt: TGTGCCAGCAGCCAAGACGCGGGAGACTACGAGCAGTACTTC

clone_size: few
j_call: TRBJ1-2
d_call: -
v_call: TRBV5-1
cdr3_aa: CASSPEAHYGYTF
cdr3_nt: TGCGCCAGCAGCCCCGAAGCCCACTATGGCTACACCTTC

clone_size: -
j_call: TRBJ2-7
d_call: TRBD1
v_call: TRBV28
cdr3_aa: CASQGDAPYEQYF
cdr3_nt: TGTGCTTCCCAGGGGGACGCCCCCTACGAGCAGTACTTC

clone_size: few
j_call: TRBJ2-1
d_call: -
v_call: TRBV27
cdr3_aa: CASSSSGTFDNEQFF
cdr3_nt: TGTGCCAGCAGTTCGTCGGGGACCTTTGACAATGAGCAGTTCTTC

clone_size: -
j_call: TRBJ2-1
d_call: TRBD1
v_call: TRBV5-6
cdr3_aa: CASSVRDSHNEQFF
cdr3_nt: TGTGCCAGCAGCGTCCGGGACAGCCACAATGAGCAGTTCTTC

clone_size: -
j_call: TRBJ2-7
d_call: TRBD1
v_call: TRBV10-2
cdr3_aa: CASSSRDRARRMYNEQYF
cdr3_nt: TGCGCCAGCAGTTCACGGGACAGGGCAAGGAGGATGTACAATGAGCAGTACTTC

clone_size: -
j_call: TRBJ2-3
d_call: TRBD2
v_call: TRBV7-2
cdr3_aa: CASSLHSGGAGFRTDTQYF
cdr3_nt: TGTGCCAGCAGCTTACATAGCGGGGGGGCGGGTTTTCGCACAGATACGCAGTATTTT

clone_size: -
j_call: TRBJ1-1
d_call: TRBD1
v_call: TRBV5-1
cdr3_aa: CASSLDRFMNTEAFF
cdr3_nt: TGCGCCAGCAGCCTGGACAGGTTCATGAACACTGAAGCTTTCTTT

clone_size: -
j_call: TRBJ2-7
d_call: TRBD1
v_call: TRBV12-3/TRBV12-4
cdr3_aa: CASKPRDRAYEQYF
cdr3_nt: TGTGCCAGCAAGCCGAGGGACAGGGCCTACGAGCAGTACTTC

clone_size: -
j_call: TRBJ2-5
d_call: -
v_call: TRBV6-2/TRBV6-3
cdr3_aa: CASSYAVASQETQYF
cdr3_nt: TGTGCCAGCAGTTACGCGGTAGCGAGCCAAGAGACCCAGTACTTC

clone_size: -
j_call: TRBJ2-7
d_call: TRBD1
v_call: TRBV10-3
cdr3_aa: CAITPRTGSEQYF
cdr3_nt: TGTGCCATCACACCCCGGACAGGGAGCGAGCAGTACTTC

clone_size: -
j_call: TRBJ2-1
d_call: -
v_call: TRBV19
cdr3_aa: CASSMRGPSYEQFF
cdr3_nt: TGTGCCAGTAGTATGCGGGGGCCCTCCTACGAGCAGTTCTTC

clone_size: -
j_call: TRBJ2-1
d_call: -
v_call: TRBV18
cdr3_aa: CASSPGSNYNEQFF
cdr3_nt: TGTGCCAGCTCACCGGGATCGAATTACAATGAGCAGTTCTTC

clone_size: few
j_call: TRBJ2-3
d_call: TRBD2
v_call: TRBV6-1
cdr3_aa: CASSPNPKGLAGVTDTQYF
cdr3_nt: TGTGCCAGCAGCCCCAACCCAAAGGGACTAGCGGGAGTCACAGATACGCAGTATTTT

clone_size: -
j_call: TRBJ2-1
d_call: -
v_call: TRBV20-1
cdr3_aa: CSAQEAGSSYNEQFF
cdr3_nt: TGCAGTGCCCAAGAGGCGGGTAGCTCCTACAATGAGCAGTTCTTC

clone_size: few
j_call: TRBJ2-5
d_call: TRBD2
v_call: TRBV29-1
cdr3_aa: CSVEGLAGQETQYF
cdr3_nt: TGCAGCGTTGAAGGACTAGCGGGGCAAGAGACCCAGTACTTC

clone_size: few
j_call: TRBJ2-7
d_call: -
v_call: TRBV10-3
cdr3_aa: CAISESLGTDEQYF
cdr3_nt: -

clone_size: few
j_call: TRBJ1-1
d_call: -
v_call: TRBV10-3
cdr3_aa: CAISGHTEAFF
cdr3_nt: TGTGCCATCAGTGGACACACTGAAGCTTTCTTT

clone_size: -
j_call: TRBJ2-7
d_call: -
v_call: TRBV7-2
cdr3_aa: CASSLGRTYGMNEQYF
cdr3_nt: TGTGCCAGCAGCTTAGGTCGGACTTATGGTATGAACGAGCAGTACTTC

clone_size: -
j_call: TRBJ1-2
d_call: -
v_call: TRBV11-2
cdr3_aa: CASSLSPPKSNGYTF
cdr3_nt: TGTGCCAGCAGCTTATCCCCTCCTAAGTCGAATGGCTACACCTTC

clone_size: few
j_call: TRBJ2-3
d_call: -
v_call: TRBV10-3
cdr3_aa: CAISGRGATDTQYF
cdr3_nt: TGTGCCATCAGTGGCAGGGGGGCCACAGATACGCAGTATTTT

clone_size: few
j_call: TRBJ2-3
d_call: -
v_call: TRBV20-1
cdr3_aa: CSARDLGGGGGLLDSDTQYF
cdr3_nt: TGCAGTGCTAGAGATCTCGGAGGAGGGGGAGGCTTACTAGATTCAGATACGCAGTATTTT

clone_size: -
j_call: TRBJ2-3
d_call: TRBD1
v_call: TRBV2
cdr3_aa: CASIGDRDRDTDTQYF
cdr3_nt: TGTGCCAGCATTGGTGATCGGGACAGGGACACAGATACGCAGTATTTT

clone_size: few
j_call: TRBJ1-2
d_call: -
v_call: TRBV5-5
cdr3_aa: CASSRSPNLNYGYTF
cdr3_nt: TGTGCCAGCAGCAGAAGTCCCAACCTTAACTATGGCTACACCTTC